This T cell receptor (beta chain) was found in a study of cytomegalovirus exposure and HLA in healthy donors. In the PCR, 60 Vbeta and 13 Jbeta primers were used. Profiled with immunoSEQ multiplex PCR; TCRdb holds only in-frame clones, not every one. This sample yields about 190,000 clones, of which around 80% are seen a single time; 1.1% belongs to the top ten. This clone has just one count. Its antigen is not known. Study-level points and caveats: TCR sequences were mostly rare, though some public TCRs occurred in many donors. TCR beta V segments were, for the most part, productive about 87% or about 30% of the time in an earlier analysis. The classifier, whose performance was assessed in both the original and validation cohorts, reportedly diagnosed cytomegalovirus status with high specificity and sensitivity.

The germline gives CDR1 SGDLS, CDR2 YYNGEE. Trimming pared 0 bases from V and 0 bases from J, leaving 7 bases between. The CDR3 is made up of 15 amino acids. The chain carries TRBV9 and TRBJ2-1, with a tentative D call TRBD2 (6 bases). Sequenced input: PBMCs. This TCR was recovered from a woman between 40 and 50 years old in good health and CMV-seronegative. The DNA of the CDR3 is TGTGCCAGCAGCGTAGGGACTACCTCCTACAATGAGCAGTTCTTC. The encoded protein is CASSVGTTSYNEQFF. The variable domain in full, with the rest retrieved from reference TRBV9 and TRBJ2-1, is DSGVTQTPKHLITATGQRVTLRCSPRSGDLSVYWYQQSLDQGLQFLIQYYNGEERAKGNILERFSAQQFPDLHSELNLSSLELGDSALYFCASSVGTTSYNEQFFGPGTRLTVL.